The T cell receptor (beta chain) described here comes from a study of T cells in Graves' hyperthyroidism and ophthalmopathy. Study-wide results and limits: Ophthalmopathy and stable hyperthyroidism were told apart by a 13 V-J model. Most expanded thyroid clonotypes above 0.001 also appeared in blood.

The investigators amplified TCR beta CDR3 regions from RNA transcripts. When the TCR CDR3 underwent first-round RT-PCR, the HTBI primer set was used. TCRdb reprocessed the multiplex PCR reads with MiXCR, giving one entry per CDR3 protein. In the table there are 300,000 to 450,000 distinct CDR3 sequences, about 14% of which are singletons. CDR1 and CDR2 from the germline V gene are SGHVS and FNYEAQ. V was trimmed by 5 bases and J by 7 bases, leaving 8 bases between them. The CDR3 covers 11 residues. Ten or more counts support this clonotype. What it binds is unknown. This chain uses TRBV7-6 with TRBJ1-1; unclear D gene. The source of this sequence is a woman between 25 and 40 years old with Graves' ophthalmopathy. The sequenced sample was blood. CDR3 residues: CASSGVGEAFF. CDR3 nucleotide sequence: TGTGCCAGCAGCGGAGTGGGTGAAGCTTTCTTT.